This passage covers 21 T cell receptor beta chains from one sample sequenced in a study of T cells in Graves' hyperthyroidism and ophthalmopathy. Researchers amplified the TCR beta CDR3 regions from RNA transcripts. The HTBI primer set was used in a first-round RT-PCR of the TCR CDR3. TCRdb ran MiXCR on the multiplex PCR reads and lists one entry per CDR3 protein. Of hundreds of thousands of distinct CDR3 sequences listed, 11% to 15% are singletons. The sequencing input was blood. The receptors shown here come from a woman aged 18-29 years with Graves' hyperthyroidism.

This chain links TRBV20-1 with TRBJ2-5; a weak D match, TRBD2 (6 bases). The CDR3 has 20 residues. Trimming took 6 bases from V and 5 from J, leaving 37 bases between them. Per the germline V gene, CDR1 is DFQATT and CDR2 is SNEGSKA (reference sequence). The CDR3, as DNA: TGCAGTGCGACTACGATGGCAGGGCCACCCTGGGCGGGACGGGGCGAGACCCAGTACTTC. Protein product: CSATTMAGPPWAGRGETQYF.

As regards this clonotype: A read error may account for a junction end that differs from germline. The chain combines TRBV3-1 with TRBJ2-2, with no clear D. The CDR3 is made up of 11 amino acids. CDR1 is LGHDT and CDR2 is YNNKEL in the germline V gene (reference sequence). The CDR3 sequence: CASSLRMEMFF. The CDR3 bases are TGTGCCAGCAGCCTTCGAATGGAGATGTTTTTT. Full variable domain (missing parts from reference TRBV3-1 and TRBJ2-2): DTAVSQTPKYLVTQMGNDKSIKCEQNLGHDTMYWYKQDSKKFLKIMFSYNNKELIINETVPNRFSPKSPDKAHLNLHINSLELGDSAVYFCASSLRMEMFFGEGSRLTVL.

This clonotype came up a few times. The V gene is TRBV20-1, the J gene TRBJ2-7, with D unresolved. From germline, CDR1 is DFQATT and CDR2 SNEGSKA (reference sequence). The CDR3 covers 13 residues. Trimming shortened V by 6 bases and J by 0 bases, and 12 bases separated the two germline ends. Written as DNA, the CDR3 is TGCAGTGCCCCTGACATAACCTCCTACGAGCAGTACTTC. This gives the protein CSAPDITSYEQYF.

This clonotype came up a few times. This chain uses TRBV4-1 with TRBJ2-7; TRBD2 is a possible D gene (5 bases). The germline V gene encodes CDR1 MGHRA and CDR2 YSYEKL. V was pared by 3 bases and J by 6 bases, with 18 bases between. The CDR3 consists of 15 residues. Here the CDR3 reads CASSQNGVFSGEQYF. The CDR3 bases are TGCGCCAGCAGCCAGAACGGGGTCTTCTCTGGCGAGCAGTACTTC.

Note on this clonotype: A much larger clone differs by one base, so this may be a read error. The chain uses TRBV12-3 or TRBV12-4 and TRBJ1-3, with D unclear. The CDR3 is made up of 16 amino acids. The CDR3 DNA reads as TGTGCCAACAGTTTTTCCACCTTAGCCTCTGGAAACACCATATATTTT. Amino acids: CANSFSTLASGNTIYF.

The CDR3 region has the DNA TGTGCCAGCAGCTTAGGGGGGGCTAGCGGCTACAATGAGCAGTTCTTC. Its translation is CASSLGGASGYNEQFF. The V gene is TRBV7-2, the J gene TRBJ2-1, with D maybe TRBD2 (7 bases). V lost 1 base to trimming and J lost 3 bases, with 13 bases between them. The germline V gene encodes CDR1 SGHTA and CDR2 FQGNSA. This CDR3 has 16 residues.

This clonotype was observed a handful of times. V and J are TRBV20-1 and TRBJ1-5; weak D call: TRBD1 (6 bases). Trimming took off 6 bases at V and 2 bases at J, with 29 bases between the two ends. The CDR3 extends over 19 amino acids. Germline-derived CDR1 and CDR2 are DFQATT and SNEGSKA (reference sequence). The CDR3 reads CSASSRGKLIPGGNQPQHF. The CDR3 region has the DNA TGCAGTGCGTCATCGAGGGGGAAGTTGATCCCAGGAGGCAATCAGCCCCAGCATTTT.

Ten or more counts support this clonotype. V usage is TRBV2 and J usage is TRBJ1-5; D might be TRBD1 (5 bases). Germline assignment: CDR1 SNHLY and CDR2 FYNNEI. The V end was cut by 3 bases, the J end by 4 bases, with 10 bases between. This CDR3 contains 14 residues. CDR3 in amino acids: CASSDSAGNQPQHF. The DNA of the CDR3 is TGTGCCAGCAGTGATAGTGCAGGGAATCAGCCCCAGCATTTT.

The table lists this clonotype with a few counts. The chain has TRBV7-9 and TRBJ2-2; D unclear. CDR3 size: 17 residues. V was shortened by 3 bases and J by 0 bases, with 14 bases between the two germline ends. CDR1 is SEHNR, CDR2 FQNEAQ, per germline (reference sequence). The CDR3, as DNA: TGTGCCAGCAGCTTCCCCCCACAGCAGGCGAACACCGGGGAGCTGTTTTTT. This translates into CASSFPPQQANTGELFF.

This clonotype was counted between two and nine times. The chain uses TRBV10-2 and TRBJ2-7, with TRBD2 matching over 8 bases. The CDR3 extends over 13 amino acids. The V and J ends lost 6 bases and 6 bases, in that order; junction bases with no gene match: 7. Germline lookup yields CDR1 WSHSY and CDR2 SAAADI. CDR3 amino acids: CASRAGTRSEQYF. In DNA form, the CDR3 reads TGCGCCAGCAGGGCCGGGACTAGGAGCGAGCAGTACTTC.

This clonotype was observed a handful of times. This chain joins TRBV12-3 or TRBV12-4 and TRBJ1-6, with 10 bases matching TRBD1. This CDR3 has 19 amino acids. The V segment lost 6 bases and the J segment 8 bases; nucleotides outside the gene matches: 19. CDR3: CASRPGAGTGEGMDSPLHF. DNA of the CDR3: TGTGCCAGCAGGCCAGGGGCCGGGACAGGGGAGGGAATGGATTCACCCCTCCACTTT.

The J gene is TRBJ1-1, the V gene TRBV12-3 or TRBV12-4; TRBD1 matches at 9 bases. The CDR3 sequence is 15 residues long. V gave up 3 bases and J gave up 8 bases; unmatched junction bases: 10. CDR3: CASSLADRGSGEAFF. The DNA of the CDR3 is TGTGCCAGCAGTTTGGCGGACAGGGGATCTGGGGAAGCTTTCTTT.

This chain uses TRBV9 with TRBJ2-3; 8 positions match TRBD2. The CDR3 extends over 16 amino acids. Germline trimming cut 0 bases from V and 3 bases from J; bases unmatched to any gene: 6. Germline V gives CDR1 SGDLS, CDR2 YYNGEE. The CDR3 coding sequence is TGTGCCAGCAGCGTAGTTCCCCGGGAGGGTACAGATACGCAGTATTTT. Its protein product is CASSVVPREGTDTQYF.

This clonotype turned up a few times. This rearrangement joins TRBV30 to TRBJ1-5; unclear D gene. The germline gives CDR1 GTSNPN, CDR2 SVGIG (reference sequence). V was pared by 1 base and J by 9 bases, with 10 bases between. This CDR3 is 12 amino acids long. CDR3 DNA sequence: TGTGCCTGGAGTGAAGGCGAGGCGCCCCAGCATTTT. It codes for CAWSEGEAPQHF.

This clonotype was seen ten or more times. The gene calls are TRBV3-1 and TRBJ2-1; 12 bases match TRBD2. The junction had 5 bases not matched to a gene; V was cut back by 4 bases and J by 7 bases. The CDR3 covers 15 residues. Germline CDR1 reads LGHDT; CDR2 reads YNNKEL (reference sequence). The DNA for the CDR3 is TGTGCCAGCAGCCGACTAGCGGGAGTCAATAATGAGCAGTTCTTC. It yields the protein CASSRLAGVNNEQFF.

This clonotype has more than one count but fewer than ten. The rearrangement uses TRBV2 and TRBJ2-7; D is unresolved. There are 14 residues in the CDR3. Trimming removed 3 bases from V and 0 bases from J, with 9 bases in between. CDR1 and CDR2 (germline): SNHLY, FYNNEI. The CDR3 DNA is TGTGCCAGCAGTGATAGTTACCTCTCCTACGAGCAGTACTTC. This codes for CASSDSYLSYEQYF. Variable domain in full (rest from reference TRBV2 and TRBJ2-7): EPEVTQTPSHQVTQMGQEVILRCVPISNHLYFYWYRQILGQKVEFLVSFYNNEISEKSEIFDDQFSVERPDGSNFTLKIRSTKLEDSAMYFCASSDSYLSYEQYFGPGTRLTVT.

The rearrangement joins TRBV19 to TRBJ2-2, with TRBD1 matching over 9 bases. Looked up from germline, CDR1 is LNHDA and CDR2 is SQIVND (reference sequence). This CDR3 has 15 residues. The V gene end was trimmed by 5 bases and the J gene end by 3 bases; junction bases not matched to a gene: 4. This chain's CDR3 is CASSSRTGDTGELFF. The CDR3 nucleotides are TGTGCCAGTAGTTCGAGGACAGGGGACACCGGGGAGCTGTTTTTT.

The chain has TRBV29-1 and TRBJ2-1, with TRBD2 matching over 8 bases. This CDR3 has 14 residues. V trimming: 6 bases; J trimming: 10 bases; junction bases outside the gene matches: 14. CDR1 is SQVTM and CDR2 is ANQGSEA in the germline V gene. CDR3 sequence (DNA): TGCAGCGTGGGCGACGGGACTAGTCCGAGGGAGCAGTTCTTC. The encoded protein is CSVGDGTSPREQFF.

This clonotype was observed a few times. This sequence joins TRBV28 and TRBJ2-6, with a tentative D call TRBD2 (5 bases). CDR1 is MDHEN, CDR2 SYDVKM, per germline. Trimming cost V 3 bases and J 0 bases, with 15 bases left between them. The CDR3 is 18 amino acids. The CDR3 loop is CASSFAFTGSSGANVLTF. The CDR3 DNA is TGTGCCAGCAGTTTTGCGTTCACGGGAAGCTCTGGGGCCAACGTCCTGACTTTC.

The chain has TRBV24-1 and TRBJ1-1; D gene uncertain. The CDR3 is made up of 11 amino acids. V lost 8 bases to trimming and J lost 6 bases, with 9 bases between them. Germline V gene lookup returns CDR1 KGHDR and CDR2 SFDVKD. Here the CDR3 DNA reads TGTGCCACCATGCGGGGTGCTGAAGCTTTCTTT. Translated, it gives CATMRGAEAFF.

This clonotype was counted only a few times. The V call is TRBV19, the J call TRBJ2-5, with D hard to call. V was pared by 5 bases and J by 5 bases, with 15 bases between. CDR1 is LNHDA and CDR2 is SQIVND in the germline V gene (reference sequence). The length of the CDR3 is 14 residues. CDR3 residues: CASSGTAVGETQYF. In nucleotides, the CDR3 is TGTGCCAGTAGTGGAACTGCCGTAGGGGAGACCCAGTACTTC.